The 24 T cell receptor beta chains below all came from one sample that was sequenced in a study of CD8+ T cells in alopecia areata. Treatment specified: oral pan-JAK inhibitor, 5-10 mg twice daily. The sequencing template was cDNA reverse transcribed from extracted RNA. Assay: immunoSEQ multiplex PCR; the TCRdb copy retains only in-frame clones and omits some. Of nearly 200,000 clones in the sample, roughly 64% were seen once. Sequenced here: CD4+ T cells sorted from blood, sampled at week 24, from a patient treated with tofacitinib. The receptors derive from a human donor with alopecia areata.

The chain combines TRBV30 with TRBJ1-2; 9 bases are a match to TRBD1. Germline V CDR1 and CDR2: GTSNPN, SVGIG (reference sequence). This CDR3 contains 14 residues. The V gene end was trimmed by 2 bases and the J gene end by 7 bases; junction bases not matched to a gene: 8. In nucleotides, the CDR3 is TGTGCCTGGAGTACCATCGGGACAGGGAGTGGCTACACCTTC. The encoded protein is CAWSTIGTGSGYTF.

The V and J genes are TRBV2 and TRBJ2-5; D might be TRBD1 (5 bases). The germline V gene has CDR1 SNHLY and CDR2 FYNNEI. The V and J ends lost 7 bases and 5 bases respectively, with 11 bases between them. The CDR3 loop spans 12 amino acids. The CDR3 reads CASTGRVETQYF. The CDR3 DNA follows: TGTGCCAGCACCGGCAGGGTGGAGACCCAGTACTTC.

This clone has only one observation. The V gene is TRBV5-1, the J gene TRBJ1-6, with no clear D. CDR1 is SGHRS and CDR2 is YFSETQ in the germline V gene. There are 12 residues in the CDR3. The V gene lost 4 bases and the J gene lost 13 bases, with 12 bases spanning the gap. The CDR3 region has the DNA TGCGCCAGCAGCGCCGGGGAAGGGCCCCTCCACTTT. This codes for CASSAGEGPLHF.

V and J are TRBV7-9 and TRBJ2-3, with 7 bases that match TRBD1. CDR1 is SEHNR and CDR2 is FQNEAQ in the germline V gene (reference sequence). The CDR3 length is 12 residues. V lost 6 bases to trimming and J lost 8 bases; unmatched junction nucleotides: 5. Written as DNA, the CDR3 is TGTGCCAGCAGTGGGACAGTGAGTACGCAGTATTTT. Its translation is CASSGTVSTQYF.

The V gene is TRBV4-1, the J gene TRBJ2-5; D not resolved. CDR3 size: 14 residues. Germline V lookup: CDR1 MGHRA, CDR2 YSYEKL. V was cut by 1 base and J by 5 bases, with 11 bases left in between. CDR3 nucleotides: TGCGCCAGCAGCCAAGGTCCGCGACGGGAGACCCAGTACTTC. Its translation: CASSQGPRRETQYF.

The chain recombines TRBV25-1 with TRBJ2-3; 11 bases align to TRBD1. V shed 4 bases, J shed 4 bases, and the junction held 10 bases outside the gene matches. Germline loops: CDR1 MGHDK, CDR2 SYGVNS. This CDR3 comprises 17 residues. Here the CDR3 reads CASSGGQGVSFADTQYF. DNA for the CDR3: TGTGCCAGCAGTGGGGGACAGGGGGTCAGTTTCGCAGATACGCAGTATTTT.

The chain uses TRBV29-1 and TRBJ2-3, with 9 bases aligning to TRBD2. CDR3 length equals 14 residues. Germline CDR1 reads SQVTM; CDR2 reads ANQGSEA. After removal of 6 bases from V and 6 bases from J, the junction contained 10 bases not matched to a gene. CDR3 DNA: TGCAGCGTGGCTCCGGGACTAGCTGGTGATACGCAGTATTTT. This codes for CSVAPGLAGDTQYF.

CDR3 in DNA: TGTGCCAGCAGCACAGCTGAGACCCAGTACTTC. It encodes CASSTAETQYF. The chain has TRBV7-8 and TRBJ2-5; D gene ambiguous. CDR1 SGHVS and CDR2 FQNEAQ come from the germline V gene. The V end was cut by 5 bases, the J end by 5 bases, with 6 bases between. This CDR3 spans 11 amino acids.

This clone was picked up a small number of times. The genes are TRBV10-3 and TRBJ1-3, with unresolved D. V lost 2 bases to trimming and J lost 8 bases, with 4 bases between them. This CDR3 spans 11 amino acids. Germline CDR1 reads ENHRY; CDR2 reads SYGVKD. In DNA form, the CDR3 reads TGTGCCATCAGTGAGGCGGACACCATATATTTT. It specifies CAISEADTIYF.

The chain recombines TRBV5-1 with TRBJ1-2, with no clear D. Germline values: CDR1 SGHRS, CDR2 YFSETQ. The CDR3 contains 14 residues. Trimming pared 0 bases from V and 2 bases from J, leaving 8 bases between. The CDR3: CASSLAGENYGYTF. As DNA, the CDR3 is TGCGCCAGCAGCTTGGCCGGTGAGAACTATGGCTACACCTTC. Full variable domain (missing parts from reference TRBV5-1 and TRBJ1-2): KAGVTQTPRYLIKTRGQQVTLSCSPISGHRSVSWYQQTPGQGLQFLFEYFSETQRNKGNFPGRFSGRQFSNSRSEMNVSTLELGDSALYLCASSLAGENYGYTFGSGTRLTVV.

This chain joins TRBV5-6 and TRBJ1-1; D unresolved. V lost 5 bases and J 6 bases, leaving 17 bases between the germline ends. Looked up from germline, CDR1 is SGHDT and CDR2 is YYEEEE. The CDR3 runs to 14 residues. The CDR3 sequence: CASSRDRGWAEAFF. In DNA, the CDR3 is TGTGCCAGCAGTCGAGACCGAGGTTGGGCTGAAGCTTTCTTT.

The gene calls are TRBV4-3 and TRBJ2-5; D gene unclear. CDR3 size: 14 residues. Looked up from germline, CDR1 is LGHNA and CDR2 is YSLEER. Trimming took 1 base from V and 5 from J, leaving 11 bases between them. The CDR3, as DNA: TGCGCCAGCAGCCAAGTTAGTTTGAGGGAGACCCAGTACTTC. Protein product: CASSQVSLRETQYF.

This clone was recorded once. This chain uses TRBV7-3 with TRBJ2-7, with 7 bases that match TRBD2. This CDR3 spans 14 amino acids. Germline V CDR1 and CDR2: SGHTA, FQGTGA. J was trimmed by 7 bases and V by 3 bases; bases with no gene match: 9. The chain's CDR3 is CASSFGAGSSEQYF. The CDR3 DNA is TGTGCCAGCAGCTTCGGAGCGGGATCGTCGGAGCAGTACTTC.

V is TRBV29-1 and J is TRBJ2-5, with D hard to call. Germline V gene lookup returns CDR1 SQVTM and CDR2 ANQGSEA. This CDR3 contains 11 residues. Trimming pared 4 bases from V and 3 bases from J, leaving 6 bases between. The CDR3, as DNA: TGCAGCGTTGGGTGGGAAGAGACCCAGTACTTC. Translated, it gives CSVGWEETQYF. The full variable domain, in which reference TRBV29-1 and TRBJ2-5 provide the parts outside the CDR3, is SAVISQKPSRDICQRGTSLTIQCQVDSQVTMMFWYRQQPGQSLTLIATANQGSEATYESGFVIDKFPISRPNLTFSTLTVSNMSPEDSSIYLCSVGWEETQYFGPGTRLLVL.

The rearrangement joins TRBV2 to TRBJ2-5; no reliable D call. V lost 7 bases and J 2 bases, leaving 14 bases between the germline ends. CDR3 length: 14 residues. CDR1 is SNHLY and CDR2 is FYNNEI in the germline V gene. The CDR3 protein is CASKETNSQETQYF. The CDR3 bases are TGTGCCAGCAAGGAAACAAACTCTCAAGAGACCCAGTACTTC.

The DNA of the CDR3 is TGTGCCAGCAGCAACGGTATTGTTGATCAGCCCCAGCATTTT. It translates to CASSNGIVDQPQHF. The chain employs TRBV6-5 and TRBJ1-5; D is unresolved. Per germline, CDR1 MNHEY and CDR2 SVGAGI. V dropped 6 bases and J dropped 5 bases, with 14 bases sitting between them. The CDR3 has 14 residues.

CDR3 sequence: CSVLGVQETQYF. DNA of the CDR3: TGCAGCGTTCTTGGCGTTCAAGAGACCCAGTACTTC. The gene calls are TRBV29-1 and TRBJ2-5; no firm D call. Germline V gene data show CDR1 as SQVTM and CDR2 as ANQGSEA. The V and J ends lost 5 bases and 2 bases respectively, with 9 bases between them. CDR3 length: 12 residues. Drawing the rest from reference TRBV29-1 and TRBJ2-5, the complete variable domain is SAVISQKPSRDICQRGTSLTIQCQVDSQVTMMFWYRQQPGQSLTLIATANQGSEATYESGFVIDKFPISRPNLTFSTLTVSNMSPEDSSIYLCSVLGVQETQYFGPGTRLLVL.

This chain uses TRBV29-1 with TRBJ2-7, with TRBD2 matching over 8 bases. The CDR3 has 12 residues. Germline V gene sequence: CDR1 SQVTM, CDR2 ANQGSEA. The trim removed 5 bases at V and 6 bases at J, leaving 6 bases unmatched. The CDR3, as DNA: TGCAGCGTTACCGGGACTAGTACCGAGCAGTACTTC. As protein: CSVTGTSTEQYF.

The rearrangement links TRBV4-3 to TRBJ1-2, with D unclear. V shed 1 base and J shed 0 bases, with 6 bases lying between them. The germline gives CDR1 LGHNA, CDR2 YSLEER. The CDR3 totals 14 residues. CDR3 region: CASSQASANYGYTF. CDR3 bases: TGCGCCAGCAGCCAAGCGAGTGCTAACTATGGCTACACCTTC.

This clone came up a few times. This chain uses TRBV29-1 with TRBJ1-1; 10 bases map to TRBD1. V lost 7 bases, J lost 1 base, and 6 bases stayed unmatched. CDR3 length equals 14 residues. The germline V gene has CDR1 SQVTM and CDR2 ANQGSEA. This CDR3 is CSARDRGSNTEAFF. The CDR3 DNA sequence: TGCAGCGCCCGGGACAGGGGTTCGAACACTGAAGCTTTCTTT.

The chain links TRBV2 to TRBJ1-2, with D tentatively TRBD1 (6 bases). With 4 bases removed from V and 6 bases from J, the gap between germline ends came to 12 bases. The CDR3 length is 13 residues. CDR1 and CDR2 from the germline V gene are SNHLY and FYNNEI. The CDR3 spells CASSVKRGHGYTF. DNA of the CDR3: TGTGCCAGCAGTGTAAAGCGGGGGCATGGCTACACCTTC.

This clone came up once. The V and J genes are TRBV5-1 and TRBJ2-5, with TRBD1 matching over 8 bases. In germline, CDR1 is SGHRS, CDR2 YFSETQ. The CDR3 runs 16 residues. After removal of 0 bases from V and 5 bases from J, the junction contained 9 bases not matched to a gene. The CDR3 DNA follows: TGCGCCAGCAGCTTGGGGACAGGGTTTGGAGACGAGACCCAGTACTTC. It codes for CASSLGTGFGDETQYF.

In its sample, this clone was seen once. V is TRBV9 and J is TRBJ2-1, with D perhaps assigned TRBD1 or TRBD2 (6 bases each). CDR3 length: 13 amino acids. In germline, CDR1 is SGDLS, CDR2 YYNGEE. With 4 bases removed from V and 15 bases from J, the gap between germline ends came to 20 bases. The CDR3 region has the DNA TGTGCCAGCAGCCCATCGGGGGACAACCGGCCGTTCTTC. This translates into CASSPSGDNRPFF.

This clone was seen a handful of times. This sequence joins TRBV10-3 and TRBJ2-1; TRBD1 agrees at 7 bases. J lost 5 bases, V lost 5 bases, and 6 bases had no gene match. Looked up from germline, CDR1 is ENHRY and CDR2 is SYGVKD. This CDR3 spans 14 amino acids. This CDR3 is CAISSGQVNNEQFF. DNA for the CDR3: TGTGCCATCAGTAGTGGACAGGTGAACAATGAGCAGTTCTTC.